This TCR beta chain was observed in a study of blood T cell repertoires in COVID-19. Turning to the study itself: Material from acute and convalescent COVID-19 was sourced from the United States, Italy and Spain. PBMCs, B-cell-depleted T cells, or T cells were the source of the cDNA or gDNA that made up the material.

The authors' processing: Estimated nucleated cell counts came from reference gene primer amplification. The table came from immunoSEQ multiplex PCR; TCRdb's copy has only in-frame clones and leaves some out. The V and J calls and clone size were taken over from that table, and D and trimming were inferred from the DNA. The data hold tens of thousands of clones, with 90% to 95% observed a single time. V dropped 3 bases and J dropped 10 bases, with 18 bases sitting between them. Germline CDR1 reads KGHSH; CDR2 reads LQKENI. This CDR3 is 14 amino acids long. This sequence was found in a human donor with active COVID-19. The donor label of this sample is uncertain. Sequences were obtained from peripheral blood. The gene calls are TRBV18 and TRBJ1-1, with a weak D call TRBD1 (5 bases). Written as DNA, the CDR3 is TGTGCCAGCTCACCTTTTATGGAAACGGGGGTAGCTTTCTTT. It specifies CASSPFMETGVAFF.